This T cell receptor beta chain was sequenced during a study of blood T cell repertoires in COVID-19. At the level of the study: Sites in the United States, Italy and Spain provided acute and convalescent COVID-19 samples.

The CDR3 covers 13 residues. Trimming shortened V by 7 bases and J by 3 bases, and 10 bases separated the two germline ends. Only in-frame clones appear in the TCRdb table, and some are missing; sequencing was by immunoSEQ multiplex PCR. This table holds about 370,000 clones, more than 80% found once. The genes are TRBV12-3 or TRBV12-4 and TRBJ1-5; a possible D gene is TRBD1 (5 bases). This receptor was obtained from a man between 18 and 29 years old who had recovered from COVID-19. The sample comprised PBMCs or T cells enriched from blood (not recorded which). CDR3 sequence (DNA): TGTGCCAGCACCCAACAGGTCAATCAGCCCCAGCATTTT. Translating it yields CASTQQVNQPQHF.